This record covers a single TCR beta chain. Its antigen is not known. The data are from a study of cytomegalovirus exposure and HLA in healthy donors. About the research overall: The early release's HLA-typed donors yielded some 85 million unique TCRs.

Study findings and constraints: For cytomegalovirus status, the classifier reportedly gave diagnoses with high specificity and sensitivity.

The CDR3 runs 15 residues. The germline V gene encodes CDR1 SGHNT and CDR2 YYREEE (reference sequence). V lost 7 bases and J lost 7; bases outside the gene matches: 12. Primers for the PCR totalled 60 Vbeta and 13 Jbeta. Method: immunoSEQ multiplex PCR; TCRdb's copy keeps in-frame clones and lacks some. This sample has about 160,000 clones, with about 80% found just once. The TCR was taken from a woman between 50 and 59 years old in good health and CMV-seropositive. Sample: PBMCs. J is TRBJ2-1 and V is TRBV5-4, with TRBD2 identical over 9 bases. The CDR3 sequence: CASALSGTSINEQFF. Written as DNA, the CDR3 is TGTGCCAGCGCCCTATCCGGGACTAGCATTAATGAGCAGTTCTTC.